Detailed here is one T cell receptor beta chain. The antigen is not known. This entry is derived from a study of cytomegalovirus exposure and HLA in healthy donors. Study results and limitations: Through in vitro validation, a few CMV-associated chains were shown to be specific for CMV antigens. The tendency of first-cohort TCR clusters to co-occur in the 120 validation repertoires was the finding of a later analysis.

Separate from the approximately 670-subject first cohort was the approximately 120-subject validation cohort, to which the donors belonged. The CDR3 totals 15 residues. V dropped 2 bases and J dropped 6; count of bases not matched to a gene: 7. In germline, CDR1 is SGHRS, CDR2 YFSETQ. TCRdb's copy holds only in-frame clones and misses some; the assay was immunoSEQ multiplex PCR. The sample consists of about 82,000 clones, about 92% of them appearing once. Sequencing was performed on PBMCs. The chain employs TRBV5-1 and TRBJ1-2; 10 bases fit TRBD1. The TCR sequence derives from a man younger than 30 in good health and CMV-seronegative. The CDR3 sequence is CASSFFLGTGDGYTF. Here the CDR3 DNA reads TGCGCCAGCAGCTTTTTTTTGGGGACAGGGGATGGCTACACCTTC. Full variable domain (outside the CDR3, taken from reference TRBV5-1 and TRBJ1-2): KAGVTQTPRYLIKTRGQQVTLSCSPISGHRSVSWYQQTPGQGLQFLFEYFSETQRNKGNFPGRFSGRQFSNSRSEMNVSTLELGDSALYLCASSFFLGTGDGYTFGSGTRLTVV.